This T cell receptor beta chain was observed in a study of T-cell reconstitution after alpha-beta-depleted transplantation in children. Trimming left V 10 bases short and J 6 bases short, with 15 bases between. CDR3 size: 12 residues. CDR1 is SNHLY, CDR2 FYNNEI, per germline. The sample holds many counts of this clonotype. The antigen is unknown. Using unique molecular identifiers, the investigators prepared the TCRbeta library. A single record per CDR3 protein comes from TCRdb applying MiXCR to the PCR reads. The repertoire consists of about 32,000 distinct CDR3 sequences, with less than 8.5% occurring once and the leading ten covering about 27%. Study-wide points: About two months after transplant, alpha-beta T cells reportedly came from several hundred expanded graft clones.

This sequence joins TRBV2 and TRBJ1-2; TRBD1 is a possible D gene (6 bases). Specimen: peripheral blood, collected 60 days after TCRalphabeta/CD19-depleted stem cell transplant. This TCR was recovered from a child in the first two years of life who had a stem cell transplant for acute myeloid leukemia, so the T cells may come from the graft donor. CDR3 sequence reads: CATPAGADGYTF. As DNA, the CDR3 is TGTGCCACCCCGGCGGGGGCTGATGGCTACACCTTC.